The text below deals with one T cell receptor beta chain. Its antigen is as yet unknown. This entry comes from a study of T cells in Graves' hyperthyroidism and ophthalmopathy. Findings of the study overall: A 13 V-J signature model discriminated ophthalmopathy versus stable hyperthyroidism. Onset of ophthalmopathy came a median 6.5 months after the model predicted it.

Researchers took RNA transcripts and amplified the TCR beta CDR3 regions from them. Using the HTBI primer set, a first-round RT-PCR was run on the TCR CDR3. One entry per CDR3 protein, called by TCRdb with MiXCR from the multiplex PCR reads. The table records 300,000 to 350,000 distinct CDR3 sequences, around 14% of them present only once. V dropped 6 bases and J dropped 7; count of bases not matched to a gene: 5. This CDR3 has 12 residues. Germline CDR1 is LNHDA and CDR2 is SQIVND (reference sequence). This TCR came from a young woman with Graves' hyperthyroidism. Sequenced material: blood. The chain carries TRBV19 and TRBJ1-1, with 7 bases identical to TRBD1. For the CDR3, the DNA is TGTGCCAGTAGCCGCAGGGGGTTTGAAGCTTTCTTT. Translating it yields CASSRRGFEAFF.